Each of the 25 T cell receptor beta chains below was sequenced from the same sample in a study of blood T cell repertoires in COVID-19. The repertoire was sequenced with immunoSEQ multiplex PCR; TCRdb's copy has only in-frame clones and lacks some. The sample gives about 83,000 clones, 87% of which show up once; roughly 3.1% is in the top ten. The source material was peripheral blood. All receptors come from a woman between 50 and 59 years old with active or convalescent COVID-19.

For the CDR3, the DNA is TGCAGTGCTCCGACAGGGACCGAGCAGTACTTC. Translation gives CSAPTGTEQYF. V and J are TRBV20-1 and TRBJ2-7, with 7 bases matching TRBD1. The V segment lost 5 bases and the J segment 6 bases; nucleotides outside the gene matches: 4. The CDR3 extends over 11 amino acids. The germline V gene has CDR1 DFQATT and CDR2 SNEGSKA (reference sequence).

This chain joins TRBV19 and TRBJ2-1, with TRBD2 identical over 15 bases. This CDR3 has 17 residues. Germline values: CDR1 LNHDA, CDR2 SQIVND (reference sequence). The V and J ends lost 3 bases and 6 bases, in that order; junction bases with no gene match: 6. The CDR3 is CASSIPRGLAGGNEQFF. CDR3 nucleotides: TGTGCCAGTAGTATTCCCAGGGGACTAGCGGGGGGCAATGAGCAGTTCTTC.

The chain is built from TRBV10-3 and TRBJ1-1, with 8 positions matching TRBD1. There are 12 residues in the CDR3. With 8 bases clipped from V and 10 bases from J, the junction kept 9 bases outside the gene matches. CDR1 and CDR2 from the germline V gene are ENHRY and SYGVKD. CDR3 sequence reads: CAISGPDRGAFF. The CDR3 DNA reads TGTGCCATCTCGGGGCCCGACAGGGGAGCTTTCTTT.

The V gene is TRBV5-8, the J gene TRBJ2-5, with a weak D call TRBD1 (5 bases). CDR3 size: 15 residues. Deletions cut 4 bases from V and 4 bases from J, with 17 bases between. CDR1 SGHTS and CDR2 YDEGEE come from the germline V gene. This CDR3 reads CASSVSRAAGETQYF. The CDR3 region has the DNA TGTGCCAGCAGCGTCTCCAGGGCAGCTGGAGAGACCCAGTACTTC.

The genes are TRBV7-2 and TRBJ2-7, with 13 bases fitting TRBD2. Looked up from germline, CDR1 is SGHTA and CDR2 is FQGNSA. V trimming: 5 bases; J trimming: 2 bases; junction bases outside the gene matches: 3. The CDR3 is made up of 15 amino acids. The CDR3 bases are TGTGCCAGCAGCATACTAGCGGGGGGGGCCTACGAGCAGTACTTC. This codes for CASSILAGGAYEQYF.

This chain uses TRBV5-6 with TRBJ1-4, with no clear D. The CDR3 consists of 14 residues. V lost 1 base and J 7 bases, leaving 11 bases between the germline ends. Germline assignment: CDR1 SGHDT and CDR2 YYEEEE. CDR3 residues: CASSLSESGEKLFF. CDR3 in DNA: TGTGCCAGCAGCTTGAGTGAATCGGGTGAAAAACTGTTTTTT.

The chain joins TRBV21-1 to TRBJ1-5; TRBD1, the table's D call, was not compared with the DNA. TRBV21-1 is a pseudogene. The CDR3 contains 18 residues. CDR3 sequence reads: CASSNRDRGFISNQPQHF. The DNA for the CDR3 is TGTGCCAGCAGCAATCGGGACAGGGGGTTTATTAGCAATCAGCCCCAGCATTTT.

This clone turned up a few times. DNA for the CDR3: TGTGCCAGCAGCTCCCTGGGGCGGGGGGGCCAAGAGACCCAGTACTTC. Protein sequence: CASSSLGRGGQETQYF. V gene TRBV7-3 combines with J gene TRBJ2-5; 9 positions agree with TRBD2. Looked up from germline, CDR1 is SGHTA and CDR2 is FQGTGA. J was trimmed by 1 base and V by 4 bases; bases with no gene match: 7. This CDR3 comprises 16 residues.

The V and J genes are TRBV29-1 and TRBJ1-2; 8 nucleotides line up with TRBD1. There are 15 residues in the CDR3. The ends lost 5 bases at V and 6 bases at J; junction bases unmatched: 14. Germline loops: CDR1 SQVTM, CDR2 ANQGSEA. The CDR3 loop is CSVSFSQGAVDGYTF. CDR3 DNA: TGCAGCGTTAGCTTTTCTCAGGGGGCGGTGGATGGCTACACCTTC.

About this clone itself: Other DNA variants within this sample encode the same CDR3. V is TRBV2 and J is TRBJ1-1; TRBD1 matches at 7 bases. The germline gives CDR1 SNHLY, CDR2 FYNNEI. This CDR3 is built from 14 residues. Trimming at V came to 6 bases and at J to 0 bases, leaving 4 bases not matched to a gene. The CDR3 bases are TGTGCCAGCAGCAGACAGGGCCTGAACACTGAAGCTTTCTTT. It is translated as CASSRQGLNTEAFF.

This chain joins TRBV5-1 and TRBJ1-2, with D maybe TRBD1 (6 bases). Trimming took off 0 bases at V and 5 bases at J, with 8 bases between the two ends. Per the germline V gene, CDR1 is SGHRS and CDR2 is YFSETQ. The CDR3 totals 13 residues. CDR3 in DNA: TGCGCCAGCAGCTTGGATGGACAGTATGGCTACACCTTC. Protein: CASSLDGQYGYTF.

This clone was recorded a few times. This sequence joins TRBV5-5 and TRBJ1-1, with 7 nucleotides matching TRBD1. Germline-derived CDR1 and CDR2 are SGHKS and YYEKEE (reference sequence). This CDR3 spans 15 amino acids. J gave up 7 bases and V 0 bases, and 9 bases lay outside the gene matches. The CDR3: CASSLVRDSLNEAFF. CDR3 coding DNA: TGTGCCAGCAGCTTGGTACGGGACAGCCTAAATGAAGCTTTCTTT.

The V gene is TRBV7-2, the J gene TRBJ2-2; D uncertain. The germline V and J ends were trimmed by 3 bases and 3 bases, with 20 bases remaining between them. The length of the CDR3 is 18 residues. The V gene's germline CDR1 is SGHTA and CDR2 FQGNSA. DNA of the CDR3: TGTGCCAGCAGCTTTAGCCCTGGCAGCCTTAACTACACCGGGGAGCTGTTTTTT. Protein: CASSFSPGSLNYTGELFF. Full variable domain (remainder filled in from reference TRBV7-2 and TRBJ2-2): GAGVSQSPSNKVTEKGKDVELRCDPISGHTALYWYRQSLGQGLEFLIYFQGNSAPDKSGLPSDRFSAERTGGSVSTLTIQRTQQEDSAVYLCASSFSPGSLNYTGELFFGEGSRLTVL.

This chain connects TRBV5-1 to TRBJ1-2; no clear D gene. Germline V gene data show CDR1 as SGHRS and CDR2 as YFSETQ. Trimming took off 4 bases at V and 6 bases at J, with 16 bases between the two ends. CDR3 length equals 14 residues. The CDR3 loop is CASSKFTENNGYTF. The CDR3 bases are TGCGCCAGCAGCAAGTTCACAGAGAACAATGGCTACACCTTC.

CDR3 in amino acids: CASSLGWGPFGNTIYF. The CDR3 bases are TGTGCCAGCAGCTTAGGGTGGGGGCCGTTTGGAAACACCATATATTTT. V and J are TRBV7-2 and TRBJ1-3; maybe TRBD1 (6 bases). The CDR3 is 16 amino acids. V shed 1 base and J shed 3 bases, with 13 bases lying between them. Germline V gives CDR1 SGHTA, CDR2 FQGNSA.

Only one count was recorded for this clone. The chain employs TRBV29-1 and TRBJ2-1; TRBD2 matches at 11 bases. CDR1 SQVTM and CDR2 ANQGSEA come from the germline V gene. J was trimmed by 9 bases and V by 5 bases; bases with no gene match: 12. This CDR3 contains 15 residues. The CDR3 DNA reads as TGCAGCGTTAAGTGGGATAGCGGGGGGGCAAGTGAGCAGTTCTTC. Translating it yields CSVKWDSGGASEQFF.

In this sample, this clone turned up once. The V call is TRBV6-5, the J call TRBJ1-1; D gene unclear. The CDR3 contains 11 residues. CDR1 and CDR2 from the germline V gene are MNHEY and SVGAGI. The V and J ends lost 7 bases and 2 bases respectively, with 5 bases between them. The chain's CDR3 is CASIINTEAFF. The CDR3 DNA reads as TGTGCCAGCATTATTAACACTGAAGCTTTCTTT.

The chain recombines TRBV13 with TRBJ2-1; the match to TRBD1 covers 8 bases. Germline CDR1 PRHDT, CDR2 FYEKMQ (reference sequence). Losses at the gene ends were 3 bases for V and 2 bases for J; bases not matched to a gene: 3. The CDR3 sequence is 15 residues long. The CDR3 region has the DNA TGTGCCAGCAGCTTTAGCAGGGGGCCCTACAATGAGCAGTTCTTC. Translating gives CASSFSRGPYNEQFF.

The V and J genes are TRBV30 and TRBJ2-7; tentatively, D is TRBD1 (6 bases). Germline CDR1 and CDR2: GTSNPN and SVGIG (reference sequence). V dropped 0 bases and J dropped 3 bases, with 9 bases sitting between them. The CDR3 extends over 13 amino acids. The DNA of the CDR3 is TGTGCCTGGAGTGTACAGGGCAGCTACGAGCAGTACTTC. Translation: CAWSVQGSYEQYF.

This chain connects TRBV4-1 to TRBJ1-6; 7 bases map to TRBD1. Trimming at V came to 8 bases and at J to 6 bases, leaving 7 bases not matched to a gene. The V gene's germline CDR1 is MGHRA and CDR2 YSYEKL. CDR3 length: 14 residues. CDR3 protein: CASRHQGVNSPLHF. The CDR3 coding sequence is TGCGCCAGCCGACATCAGGGGGTTAATTCACCCCTCCACTTT.

The chain has TRBV5-1 and TRBJ1-2; a possible D gene is TRBD1 (5 bases). The CDR3 length is 14 residues. V lost 4 bases and J 3 bases, leaving 13 bases between the germline ends. Per germline, CDR1 SGHRS and CDR2 YFSETQ. The CDR3 region has the DNA TGCGCCAGCAGCCCTAGGCCGGGGGACTATGGCTACACCTTC. Translated: CASSPRPGDYGYTF.

The chain couples TRBV10-3 to TRBJ1-6; 11 bases fit TRBD1. Per germline, CDR1 ENHRY and CDR2 SYGVKD. V lost 6 bases, J lost 9 bases, and 7 bases stayed unmatched. This CDR3 is 15 amino acids long. As DNA, the CDR3 is TGTGCCATCAGGTCCGGGACAGGGGGTACTTCACCCCTCCACTTT. Its translation: CAIRSGTGGTSPLHF.

This clone was recorded a few times. Other DNA sequences in this sample translate to the same CDR3. This chain uses TRBV6-5 with TRBJ1-1; weak D call: TRBD1 (6 bases). This CDR3 comprises 15 residues. CDR1 and CDR2 (germline): MNHEY, SVGAGI. The ends were cut back, 5 bases at V and 0 bases at J, with 13 bases in the middle. DNA of the CDR3: TGTGCCAGCAGTCTCCGAGGACAGCTGAACACTGAAGCTTTCTTT. Translation: CASSLRGQLNTEAFF.

This clone was seen more than once but under ten times. The chain links TRBV7-9 to TRBJ2-2; D gene unclear. V lost 5 bases and J 0 bases, leaving 13 bases between the germline ends. This CDR3 has 16 residues. Germline loops: CDR1 SEHNR, CDR2 FQNEAQ (reference sequence). CDR3 protein: CASSRTRSTNTGELFF. In DNA, the CDR3 is TGTGCCAGCAGCCGCACCCGGTCAACGAACACCGGGGAGCTGTTTTTT.

The chain recombines TRBV11-2 with TRBJ1-2; 9 bases align to TRBD1. The trim removed 5 bases at V and 3 bases at J, leaving 4 bases unmatched. CDR3 size: 14 residues. CDR1 and CDR2 from the germline V gene are SGHAT and FQNNGV. CDR3 sequence (DNA): TGTGCCAGCAGCGATACAGGGGGCCACTATGGCTACACCTTC. Residues: CASSDTGGHYGYTF.